This T cell receptor (beta chain) was recorded in a study of T cell responses to AZD1222 COVID-19 vaccine. On the study more broadly: Second-dose intervals near 4 or 12 weeks were combined. Findings and limits, study-wide: Along spike, vaccine-associated CD4 TCRs were found throughout, with dominance at 160-218 and 743-854. Nearly half of spike-specific TCRs reportedly target variant regions that are unmutated in the B.1.351 and B.1.1.7 variants. Baseline testing showed seropositivity in only 6 or 7 AZD1222 recipients.

Details on this clone: The antigen is undetermined.

The ends were cut back, 4 bases at V and 6 bases at J, with 5 bases in the middle. Germline values: CDR1 SNHLY, CDR2 FYNNEI. The CDR3 totals 11 residues. Sequencing was performed with immunoSEQ multiplex PCR; in TCRdb, only in-frame clones are kept and a portion is missing. The sample lists approximately 120,000 clones, around nine tenths seen once, with approximately 15% in the top ten. The sequence was collected from an adult in good health. V is TRBV2 and J is TRBJ2-3, with D tentatively TRBD2 (5 bases). The specimen was peripheral blood, collected on day 0 of AZD1222 vaccination. CDR3 region: CASSGRDTQYF. CDR3 DNA sequence: TGTGCCAGCAGTGGGAGGGATACGCAGTATTTT.